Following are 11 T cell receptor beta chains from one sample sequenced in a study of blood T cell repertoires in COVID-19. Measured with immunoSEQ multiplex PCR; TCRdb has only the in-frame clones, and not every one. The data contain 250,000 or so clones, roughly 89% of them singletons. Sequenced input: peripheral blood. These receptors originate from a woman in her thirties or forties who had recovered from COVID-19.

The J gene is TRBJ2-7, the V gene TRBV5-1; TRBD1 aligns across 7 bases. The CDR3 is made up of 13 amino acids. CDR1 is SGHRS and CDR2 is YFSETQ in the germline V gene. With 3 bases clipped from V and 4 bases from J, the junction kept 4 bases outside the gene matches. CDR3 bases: TGCGCCAGCAGCTCGGGGACAGCATACGAGCAGTACTTC. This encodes CASSSGTAYEQYF.

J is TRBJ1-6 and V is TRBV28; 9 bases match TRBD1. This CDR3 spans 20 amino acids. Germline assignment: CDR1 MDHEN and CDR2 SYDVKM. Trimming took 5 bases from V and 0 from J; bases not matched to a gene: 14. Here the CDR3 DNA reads TGTGCCAGCAGTCCCCATGTTTGGGACAGGGAGAGCTCCTATAATTCACCCCTCCACTTT. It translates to CASSPHVWDRESSYNSPLHF. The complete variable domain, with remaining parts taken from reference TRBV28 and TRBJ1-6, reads DVKVTQSSRYLVKRTGEKVFLECVQDMDHENMFWYRQDPGLGLRLIYFSYDVKMKEKGDIPEGYSVSREKKERFSLILESASTNQTSMYLCASSPHVWDRESSYNSPLHFGNGTRLTVT.

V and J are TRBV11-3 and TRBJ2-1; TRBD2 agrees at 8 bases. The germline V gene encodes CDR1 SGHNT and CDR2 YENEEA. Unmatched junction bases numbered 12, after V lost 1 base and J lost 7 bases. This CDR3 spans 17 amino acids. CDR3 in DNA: TGTGCCAGCAGCTTAGGGTTGGTGGCGGGAGGTCGGAATGAGCAGTTCTTC. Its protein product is CASSLGLVAGGRNEQFF.

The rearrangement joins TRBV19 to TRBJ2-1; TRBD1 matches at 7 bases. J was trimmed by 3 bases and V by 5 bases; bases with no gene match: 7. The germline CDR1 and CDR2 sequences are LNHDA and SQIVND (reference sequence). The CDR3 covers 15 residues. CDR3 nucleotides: TGTGCCAGTAGTCTCGACAGGGTTAACTACAATGAGCAGTTCTTC. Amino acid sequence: CASSLDRVNYNEQFF. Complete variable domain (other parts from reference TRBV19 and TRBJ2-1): DGGITQSPKYLFRKEGQNVTLSCEQNLNHDAMYWYRQDPGQGLRLIYYSQIVNDFQKGDIAEGYSVSREKKESFPLTVTSAQKNPTAFYLCASSLDRVNYNEQFFGPGTRLTVL.

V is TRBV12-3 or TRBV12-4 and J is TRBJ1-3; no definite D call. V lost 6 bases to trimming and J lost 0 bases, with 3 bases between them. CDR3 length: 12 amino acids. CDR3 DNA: TGTGCCAGCAGCTTCTCTGGAAACACCATATATTTT. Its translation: CASSFSGNTIYF.

CDR3 sequence reads: CASSTGYRDRAAFF. CDR3 coding DNA: TGTGCCAGCAGCACAGGATACCGGGACAGGGCCGCTTTCTTT. The J gene is TRBJ1-1, the V gene TRBV11-3; 9 positions agree with TRBD1. This CDR3 is 14 amino acids long. V dropped 5 bases and J dropped 11; count of bases not matched to a gene: 12. The germline V gene has CDR1 SGHNT and CDR2 YENEEA.

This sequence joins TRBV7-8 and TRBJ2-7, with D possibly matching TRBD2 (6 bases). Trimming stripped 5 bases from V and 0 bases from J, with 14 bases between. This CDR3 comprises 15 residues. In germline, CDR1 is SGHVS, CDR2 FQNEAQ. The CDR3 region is CASSPRLVVSYEQYV. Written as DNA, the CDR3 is TGTGCCAGCAGCCCTAGACTAGTCGTCTCCTACGAGCAGTACGTC.

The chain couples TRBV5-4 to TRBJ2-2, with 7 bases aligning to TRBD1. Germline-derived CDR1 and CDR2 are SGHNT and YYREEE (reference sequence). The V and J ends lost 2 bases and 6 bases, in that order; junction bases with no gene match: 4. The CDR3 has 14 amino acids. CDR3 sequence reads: CASSLQGSAGELFF. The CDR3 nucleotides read TGTGCCAGCAGCTTACAGGGGTCAGCCGGGGAGCTGTTTTTT.

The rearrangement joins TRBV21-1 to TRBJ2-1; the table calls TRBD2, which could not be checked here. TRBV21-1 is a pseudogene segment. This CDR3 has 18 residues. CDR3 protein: CASSKEKLAGGLGNEQFF. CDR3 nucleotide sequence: TGTGCCAGCAGCAAAGAGAAACTAGCGGGAGGGTTGGGGAATGAGCAGTTCTTC.

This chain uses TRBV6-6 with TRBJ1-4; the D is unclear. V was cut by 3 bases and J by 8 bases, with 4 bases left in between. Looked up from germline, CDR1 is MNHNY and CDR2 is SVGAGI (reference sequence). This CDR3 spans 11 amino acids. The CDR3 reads CASSYQEKLFF. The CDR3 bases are TGTGCCAGCAGTTATCAGGAAAAACTGTTTTTT.

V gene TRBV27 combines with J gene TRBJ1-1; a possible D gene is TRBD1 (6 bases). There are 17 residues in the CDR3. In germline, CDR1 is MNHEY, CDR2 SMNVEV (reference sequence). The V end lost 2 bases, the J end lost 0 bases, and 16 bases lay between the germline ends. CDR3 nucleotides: TGTGCCAGCAGTTTAAAGGGGGGGAACCTCATGAACACTGAAGCTTTCTTT. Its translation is CASSLKGGNLMNTEAFF.